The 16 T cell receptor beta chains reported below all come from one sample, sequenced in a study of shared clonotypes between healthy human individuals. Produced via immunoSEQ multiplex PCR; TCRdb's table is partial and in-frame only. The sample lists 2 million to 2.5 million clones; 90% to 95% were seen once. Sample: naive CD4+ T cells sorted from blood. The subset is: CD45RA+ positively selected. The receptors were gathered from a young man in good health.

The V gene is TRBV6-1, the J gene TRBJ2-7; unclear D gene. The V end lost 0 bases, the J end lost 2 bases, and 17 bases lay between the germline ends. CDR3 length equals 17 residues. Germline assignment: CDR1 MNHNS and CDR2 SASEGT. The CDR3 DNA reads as TGTGCCAGCAGTGAAGCGCTTCGGTTAGGATTCACCTACGAGCAGTACTTC. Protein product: CASSEALRLGFTYEQYF.

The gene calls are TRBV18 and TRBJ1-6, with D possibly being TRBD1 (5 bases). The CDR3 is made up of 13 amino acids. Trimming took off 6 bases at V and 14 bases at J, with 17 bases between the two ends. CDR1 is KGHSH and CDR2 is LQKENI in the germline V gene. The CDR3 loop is CASSGDWTGALHF. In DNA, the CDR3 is TGTGCCAGCTCGGGTGACTGGACGGGGGCCCTCCACTTT.

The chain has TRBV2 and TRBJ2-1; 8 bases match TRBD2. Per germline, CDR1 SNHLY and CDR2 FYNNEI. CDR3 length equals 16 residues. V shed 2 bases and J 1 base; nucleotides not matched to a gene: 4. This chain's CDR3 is CASSEFSGKSYNEQFF. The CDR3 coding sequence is TGTGCCAGCAGTGAATTTAGCGGGAAATCCTACAATGAGCAGTTCTTC. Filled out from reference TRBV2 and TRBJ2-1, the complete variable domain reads EPEVTQTPSHQVTQMGQEVILRCVPISNHLYFYWYRQILGQKVEFLVSFYNNEISEKSEIFDDQFSVERPDGSNFTLKIRSTKLEDSAMYFCASSEFSGKSYNEQFFGPGTRLTVL.

The CDR3 bases are TGTGCCAGCAGCGTAGGGGGCAGCCGTATAATATCGAACACCGGGGAGCTGTTTTTT. It specifies CASSVGGSRIISNTGELFF. This chain joins TRBV9 and TRBJ2-2; D may be TRBD1 (5 bases). In germline, CDR1 is SGDLS, CDR2 YYNGEE. V lost 0 bases to trimming and J lost 0 bases, with 18 bases between them. This CDR3 comprises 19 residues.

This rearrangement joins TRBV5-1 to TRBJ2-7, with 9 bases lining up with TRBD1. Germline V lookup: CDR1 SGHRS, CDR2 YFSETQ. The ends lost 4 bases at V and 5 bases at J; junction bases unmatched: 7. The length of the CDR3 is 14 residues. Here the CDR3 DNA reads TGCGCCAGCAGCGAAGGACAGGGGCTCCACGAGCAGTACTTC. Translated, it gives CASSEGQGLHEQYF.

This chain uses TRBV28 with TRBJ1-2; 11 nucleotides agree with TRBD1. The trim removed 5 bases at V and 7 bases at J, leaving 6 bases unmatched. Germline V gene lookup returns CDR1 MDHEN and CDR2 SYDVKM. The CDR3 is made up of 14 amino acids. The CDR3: CASSHRGTGGGYTF. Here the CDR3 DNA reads TGTGCCAGCAGTCATCGGGGGACAGGGGGTGGCTACACCTTC.

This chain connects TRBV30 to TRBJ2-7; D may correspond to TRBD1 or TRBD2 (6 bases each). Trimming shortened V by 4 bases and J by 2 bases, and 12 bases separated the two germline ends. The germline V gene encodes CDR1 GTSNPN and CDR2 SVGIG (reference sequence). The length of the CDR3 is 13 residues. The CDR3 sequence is CAWNTGGPYEQYF. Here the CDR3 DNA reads TGTGCCTGGAACACCGGGGGCCCCTACGAGCAGTACTTC.

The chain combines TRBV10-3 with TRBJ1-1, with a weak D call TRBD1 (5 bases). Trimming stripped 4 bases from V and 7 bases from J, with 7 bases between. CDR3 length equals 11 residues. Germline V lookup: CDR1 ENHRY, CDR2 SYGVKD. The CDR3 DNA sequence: TGTGCCATCAGTGCAGGGTTTGAAGCTTTCTTT. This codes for CAISAGFEAFF.

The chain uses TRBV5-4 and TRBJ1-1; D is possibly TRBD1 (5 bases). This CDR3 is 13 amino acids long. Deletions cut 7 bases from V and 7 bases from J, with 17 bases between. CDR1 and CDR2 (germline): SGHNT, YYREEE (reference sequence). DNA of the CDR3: TGTGCCAGCTCCCGGGACTTGGCTTTTGAAGCTTTCTTT. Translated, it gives CASSRDLAFEAFF.

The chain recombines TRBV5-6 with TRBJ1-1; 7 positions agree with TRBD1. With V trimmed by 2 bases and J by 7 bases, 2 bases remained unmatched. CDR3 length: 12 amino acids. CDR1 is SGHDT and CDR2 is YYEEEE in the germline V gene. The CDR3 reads CASSFDRDEAFF. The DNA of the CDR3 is TGTGCCAGCAGCTTTGACAGGGATGAAGCTTTCTTT.

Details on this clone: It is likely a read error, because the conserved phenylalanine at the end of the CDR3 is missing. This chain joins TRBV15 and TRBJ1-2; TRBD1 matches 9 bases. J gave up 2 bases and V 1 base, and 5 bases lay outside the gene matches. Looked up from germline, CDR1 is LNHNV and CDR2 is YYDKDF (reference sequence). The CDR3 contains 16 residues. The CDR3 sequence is CATSRVRTGENYGYTS. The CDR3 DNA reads TGTGCCACCAGCAGAGTCCGGACAGGGGAAAACTATGGCTACACCTCC.

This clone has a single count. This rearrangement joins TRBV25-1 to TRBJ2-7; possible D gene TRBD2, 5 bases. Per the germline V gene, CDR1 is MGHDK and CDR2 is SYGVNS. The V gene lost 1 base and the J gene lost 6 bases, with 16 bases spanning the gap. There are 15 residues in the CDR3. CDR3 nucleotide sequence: TGTGCCAGCAGTGAATTAAAACAAGGACGGGGCGAGCAGTACTTC. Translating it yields CASSELKQGRGEQYF.

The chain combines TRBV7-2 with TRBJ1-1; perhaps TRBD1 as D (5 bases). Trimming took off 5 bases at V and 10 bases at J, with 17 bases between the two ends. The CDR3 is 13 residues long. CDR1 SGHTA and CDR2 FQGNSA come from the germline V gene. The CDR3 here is CASSLPPSGLAFF. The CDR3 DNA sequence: TGTGCCAGCAGCCTACCCCCCTCAGGGTTAGCTTTCTTT.

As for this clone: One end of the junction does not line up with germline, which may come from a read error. The CDR3 protein is CASSLVPGESSHNSPLHF. The CDR3 nucleotides read TGCGCCAGCAGCTTGGTTCCGGGGGAGAGCTCCCATAATTCACCCCTCCACTTT. This chain links TRBV5-1 with TRBJ1-6; TRBD1 is a possible D gene (5 bases). CDR1 and CDR2 (germline): SGHRS, YFSETQ. CDR3 size: 18 residues.

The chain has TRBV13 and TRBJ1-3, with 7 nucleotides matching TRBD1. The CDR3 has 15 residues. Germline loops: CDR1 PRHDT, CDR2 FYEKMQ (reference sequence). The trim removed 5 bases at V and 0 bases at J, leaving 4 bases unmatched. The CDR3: CASSKGGLSGNTIYF. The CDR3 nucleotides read TGTGCCAGCAGCAAAGGGGGCCTCTCTGGAAACACCATATATTTT.

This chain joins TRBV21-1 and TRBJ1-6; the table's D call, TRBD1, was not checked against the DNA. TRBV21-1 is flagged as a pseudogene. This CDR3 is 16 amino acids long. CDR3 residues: CASSGSNRGQASPLHF. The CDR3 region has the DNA TGTGCCAGCAGCGGAAGTAACAGGGGGCAAGCTTCACCCCTCCACTTT.